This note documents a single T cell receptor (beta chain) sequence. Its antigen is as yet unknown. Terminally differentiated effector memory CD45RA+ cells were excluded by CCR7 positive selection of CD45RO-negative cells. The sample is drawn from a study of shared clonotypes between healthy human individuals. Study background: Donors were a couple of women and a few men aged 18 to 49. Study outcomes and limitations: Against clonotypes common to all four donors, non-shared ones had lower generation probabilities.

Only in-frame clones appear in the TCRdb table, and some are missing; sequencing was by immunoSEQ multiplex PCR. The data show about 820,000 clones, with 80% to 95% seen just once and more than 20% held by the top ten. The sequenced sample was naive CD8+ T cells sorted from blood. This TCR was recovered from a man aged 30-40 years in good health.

The chain's CDR3 is CASSPGSLAGETQYF. The CDR3 DNA follows: TGTGCCAGCAGTCCAGGGTCACTAGCGGGAGAGACCCAGTACTTC. The chain couples TRBV27 to TRBJ2-5, with 9 bases matching TRBD2. The trim removed 5 bases at V and 4 bases at J, leaving 8 bases unmatched. This CDR3 region has 15 residues. Germline assignment: CDR1 MNHEY and CDR2 SMNVEV (reference sequence).